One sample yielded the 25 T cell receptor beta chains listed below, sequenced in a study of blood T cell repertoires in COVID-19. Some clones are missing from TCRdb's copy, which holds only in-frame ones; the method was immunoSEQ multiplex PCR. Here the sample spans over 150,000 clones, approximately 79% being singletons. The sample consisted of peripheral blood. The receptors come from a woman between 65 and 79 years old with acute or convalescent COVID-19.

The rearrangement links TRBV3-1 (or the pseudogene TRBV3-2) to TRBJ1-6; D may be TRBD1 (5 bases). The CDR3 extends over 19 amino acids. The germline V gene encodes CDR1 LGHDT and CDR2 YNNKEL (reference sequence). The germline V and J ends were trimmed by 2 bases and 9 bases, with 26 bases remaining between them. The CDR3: CASSQSSIVTGRSSSPLHF. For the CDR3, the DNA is TGTGCCAGCAGCCAATCCTCCATCGTAACAGGAAGAAGTAGTTCACCCCTCCACTTT.

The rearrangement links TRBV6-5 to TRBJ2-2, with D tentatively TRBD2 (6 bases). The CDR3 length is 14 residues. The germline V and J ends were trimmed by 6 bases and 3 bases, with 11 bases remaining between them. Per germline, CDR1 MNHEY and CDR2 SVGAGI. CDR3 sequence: CASRGGWDTGELFF. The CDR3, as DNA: TGTGCCAGCAGGGGGGGTTGGGACACCGGGGAGCTGTTTTTT.

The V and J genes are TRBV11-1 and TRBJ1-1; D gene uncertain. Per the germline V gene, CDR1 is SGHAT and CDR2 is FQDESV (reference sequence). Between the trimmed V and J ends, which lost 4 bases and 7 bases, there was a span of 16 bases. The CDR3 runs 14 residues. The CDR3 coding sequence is TGTGCCAGCAGCTATGCACGCGGAGGTTTTGAAGCTTTCTTT. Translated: CASSYARGGFEAFF.

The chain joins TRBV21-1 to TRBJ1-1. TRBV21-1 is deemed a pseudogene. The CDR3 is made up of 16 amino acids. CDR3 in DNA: TGTGCCAGCAGAAACTTTCCACTCTCTTGGAACACTGAAGCTTTCTTT. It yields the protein CASRNFPLSWNTEAFF.

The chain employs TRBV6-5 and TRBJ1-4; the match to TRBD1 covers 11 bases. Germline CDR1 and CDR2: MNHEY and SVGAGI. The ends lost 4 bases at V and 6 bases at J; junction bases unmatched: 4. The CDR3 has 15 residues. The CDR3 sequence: CASSSPGQGDEKLFF. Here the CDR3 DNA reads TGTGCCAGCAGTTCGCCGGGACAGGGGGATGAAAAACTGTTTTTT.

The CDR3 DNA sequence: TGTGCCAGTAGTAGGGGGAGGGAAGTACAAGAGACCCAGTACTTC. It is translated as CASSRGREVQETQYF. The chain recombines TRBV19 with TRBJ2-5; 7 bases are shared with TRBD2. The CDR3 length is 15 residues. J lost 2 bases, V lost 4 bases, and 7 bases had no gene match. Germline loops: CDR1 LNHDA, CDR2 SQIVND (reference sequence). Looking up the rest from reference TRBV19 and TRBJ2-5 gives the full variable domain: DGGITQSPKYLFRKEGQNVTLSCEQNLNHDAMYWYRQDPGQGLRLIYYSQIVNDFQKGDIAEGYSVSREKKESFPLTVTSAQKNPTAFYLCASSRGREVQETQYFGPGTRLLVL.

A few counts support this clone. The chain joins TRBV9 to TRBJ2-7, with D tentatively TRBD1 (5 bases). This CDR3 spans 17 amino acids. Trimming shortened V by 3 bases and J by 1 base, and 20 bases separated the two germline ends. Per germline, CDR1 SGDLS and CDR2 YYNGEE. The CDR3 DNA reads TGTGCCAGCAGCGACGAGGTGGGGCGCCCTGGTTCCTACGAGCAGTACTTC. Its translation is CASSDEVGRPGSYEQYF.

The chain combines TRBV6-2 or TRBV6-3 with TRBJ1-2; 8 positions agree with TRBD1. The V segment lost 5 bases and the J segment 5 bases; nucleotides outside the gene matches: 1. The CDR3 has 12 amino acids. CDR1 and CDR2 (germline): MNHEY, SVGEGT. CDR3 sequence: CASSTGGYGYTF. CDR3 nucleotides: TGTGCCAGCAGTACAGGGGGGTATGGCTACACCTTC.

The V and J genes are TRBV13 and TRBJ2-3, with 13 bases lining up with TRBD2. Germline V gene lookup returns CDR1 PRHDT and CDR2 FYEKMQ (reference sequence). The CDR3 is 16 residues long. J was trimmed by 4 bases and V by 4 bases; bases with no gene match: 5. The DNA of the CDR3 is TGTGCCAGCAGCTCGCGGACTAGCGGGAGCGCAGATACGCAGTATTTT. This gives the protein CASSSRTSGSADTQYF.

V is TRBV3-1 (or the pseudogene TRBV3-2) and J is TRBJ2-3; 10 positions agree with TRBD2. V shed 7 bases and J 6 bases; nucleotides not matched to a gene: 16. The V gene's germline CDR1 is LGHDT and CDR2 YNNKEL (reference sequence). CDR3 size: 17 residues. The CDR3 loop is CASTPTRLAGVVDTQYF. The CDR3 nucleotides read TGTGCCAGCACCCCCACGAGGCTAGCGGGAGTCGTCGATACGCAGTATTTT.

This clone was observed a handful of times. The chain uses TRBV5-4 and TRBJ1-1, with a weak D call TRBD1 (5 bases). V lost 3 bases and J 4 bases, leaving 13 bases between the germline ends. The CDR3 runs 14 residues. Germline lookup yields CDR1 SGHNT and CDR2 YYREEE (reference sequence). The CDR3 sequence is CASSWTPMGTEAFF. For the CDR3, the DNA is TGTGCCAGCAGCTGGACACCGATGGGCACTGAAGCTTTCTTT. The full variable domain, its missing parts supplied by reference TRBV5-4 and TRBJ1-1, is ETGVTQSPTHLIKTRGQQVTLRCSSQSGHNTVSWYQQALGQGPQFIFQYYREEENGRGNFPPRFSGLQFPNYSSELNVNALELDDSALYLCASSWTPMGTEAFFGQGTRLTVV.

The CDR3 DNA is TGTGCCAGTAGTATAGATTGGGCGCAGGGCGGTGGCTACACCTTC. Translating gives CASSIDWAQGGGYTF. The V and J genes are TRBV19 and TRBJ1-2, with D possibly being TRBD1 (5 bases). The CDR3 loop spans 15 amino acids. Trimming left V 0 bases short and J 7 bases short, with 15 bases between. Germline V gene sequence: CDR1 LNHDA, CDR2 SQIVND (reference sequence).

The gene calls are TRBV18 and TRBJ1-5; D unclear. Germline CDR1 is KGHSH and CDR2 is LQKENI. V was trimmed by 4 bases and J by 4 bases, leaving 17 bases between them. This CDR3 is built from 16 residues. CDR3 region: CASSLAREDGNQPQHF. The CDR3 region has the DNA TGTGCCAGCTCACTAGCCCGCGAAGACGGGAATCAGCCCCAGCATTTT.

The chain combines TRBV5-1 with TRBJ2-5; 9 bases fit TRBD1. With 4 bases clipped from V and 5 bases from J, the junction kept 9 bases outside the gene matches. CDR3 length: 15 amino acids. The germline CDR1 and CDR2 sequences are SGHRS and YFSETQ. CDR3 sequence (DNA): TGCGCCAGCAGCCTCGACAGGGGGGAGTGGGAGACCCAGTACTTC. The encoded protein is CASSLDRGEWETQYF.

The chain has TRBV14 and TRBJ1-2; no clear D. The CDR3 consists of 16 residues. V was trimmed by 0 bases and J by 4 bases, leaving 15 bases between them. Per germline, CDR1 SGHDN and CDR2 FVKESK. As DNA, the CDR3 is TGTGCCAGCAGCCAAGAATGGCAGGAGGAGGGCTATGGCTACACCTTC. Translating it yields CASSQEWQEEGYGYTF.

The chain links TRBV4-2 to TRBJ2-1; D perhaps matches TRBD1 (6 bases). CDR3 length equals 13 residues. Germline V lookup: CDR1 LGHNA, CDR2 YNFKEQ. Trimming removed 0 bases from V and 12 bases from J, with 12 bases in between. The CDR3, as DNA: TGTGCCAGCAGCCAAGAGACTACCAGGGGGCAGTTCTTC. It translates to CASSQETTRGQFF.

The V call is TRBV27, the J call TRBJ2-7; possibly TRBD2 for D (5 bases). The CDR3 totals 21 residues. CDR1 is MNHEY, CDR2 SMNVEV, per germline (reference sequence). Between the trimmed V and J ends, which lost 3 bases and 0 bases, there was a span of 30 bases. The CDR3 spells CASSLVNRRECADSLSYEQYF. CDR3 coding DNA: TGTGCCAGCAGTTTGGTCAATCGGCGAGAGTGTGCGGACTCTCTCTCCTACGAGCAGTACTTC.

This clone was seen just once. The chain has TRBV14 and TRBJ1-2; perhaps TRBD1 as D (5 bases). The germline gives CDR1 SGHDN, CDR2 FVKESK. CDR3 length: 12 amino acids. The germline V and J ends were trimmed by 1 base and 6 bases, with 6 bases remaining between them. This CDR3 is CASSQVGDGYTF. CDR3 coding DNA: TGTGCCAGCAGCCAAGTAGGGGATGGCTACACCTTC.

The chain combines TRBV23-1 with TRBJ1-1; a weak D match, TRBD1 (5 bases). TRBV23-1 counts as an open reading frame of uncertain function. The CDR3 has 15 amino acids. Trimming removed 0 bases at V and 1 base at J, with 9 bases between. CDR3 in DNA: TGCGCCAGCAGTCAATCTGACAGAGAGAACACTGAAGCTTTCTTT. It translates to CASSQSDRENTEAFF.

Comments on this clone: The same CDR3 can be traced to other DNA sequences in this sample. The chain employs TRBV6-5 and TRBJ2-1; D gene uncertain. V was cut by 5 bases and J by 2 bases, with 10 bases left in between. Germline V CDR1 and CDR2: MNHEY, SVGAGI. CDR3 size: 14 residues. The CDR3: CASSPSGPYNEQFF. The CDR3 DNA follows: TGTGCCAGCAGTCCCAGTGGCCCCTACAATGAGCAGTTCTTC.

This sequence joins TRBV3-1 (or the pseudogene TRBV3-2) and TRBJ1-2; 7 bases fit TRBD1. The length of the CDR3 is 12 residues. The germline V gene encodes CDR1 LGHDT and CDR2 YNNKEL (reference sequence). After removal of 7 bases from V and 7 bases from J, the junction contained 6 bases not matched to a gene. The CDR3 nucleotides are TGTGCCAGCAATAACAGACAGGGTGGCTACACCTTC. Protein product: CASNNRQGGYTF.

The CDR3, as DNA: TGCAGTGCTAGAGATCCAAGCGGAACCTTCTTC. Encoded protein: CSARDPSGTFF. The chain recombines TRBV20-1 with TRBJ2-1; maybe TRBD2 (5 bases). The V end lost 0 bases, the J end lost 16 bases, and 13 bases lay between the germline ends. The CDR3 has 11 residues. CDR1 is DFQATT, CDR2 SNEGSKA, per germline (reference sequence).

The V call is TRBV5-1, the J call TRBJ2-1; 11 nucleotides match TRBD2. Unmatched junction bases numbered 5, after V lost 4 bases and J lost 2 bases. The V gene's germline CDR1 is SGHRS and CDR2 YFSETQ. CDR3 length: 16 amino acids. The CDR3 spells CASSLAGLAAYNEQFF. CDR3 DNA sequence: TGCGCCAGCAGCCTAGCGGGACTAGCGGCCTACAATGAGCAGTTCTTC. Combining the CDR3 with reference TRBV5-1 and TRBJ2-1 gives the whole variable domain KAGVTQTPRYLIKTRGQQVTLSCSPISGHRSVSWYQQTPGQGLQFLFEYFSETQRNKGNFPGRFSGRQFSNSRSEMNVSTLELGDSALYLCASSLAGLAAYNEQFFGPGTRLTVL.

CDR3 nucleotides: TGTGCCAGCAGTGGCAGGCTAACCAGCACAGATACGCAGTATTTT. It is translated as CASSGRLTSTDTQYF. The rearrangement links TRBV2 to TRBJ2-3, with D unresolved. Per the germline V gene, CDR1 is SNHLY and CDR2 is FYNNEI. Trimming left V 4 bases short and J 0 bases short, with 11 bases between. CDR3 length: 15 residues.

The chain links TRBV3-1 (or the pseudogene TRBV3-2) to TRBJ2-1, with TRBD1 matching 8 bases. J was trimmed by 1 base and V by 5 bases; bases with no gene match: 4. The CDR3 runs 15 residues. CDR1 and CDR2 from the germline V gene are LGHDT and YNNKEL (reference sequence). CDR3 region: CASSAWTGSYNEQFF. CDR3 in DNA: TGTGCCAGCAGCGCCTGGACAGGGTCCTACAATGAGCAGTTCTTC.